Listed below are T cell receptor beta chains from one sample, sequenced in a study of blood T cell repertoires in COVID-19. Clones were read by immunoSEQ multiplex PCR, and TCRdb kept only the in-frame ones, dropping some. The sample gives 250,000 to 400,000 clones, about 90% of which show up once; 2.5% to 3% is in the top ten. Material: peripheral blood. The receptors stem from a woman aged 25-40 years with COVID-19, enrolled during active disease. Each CDR3 is given with its conserved first and last residue. A D gene is named only where the DNA matches it firmly. Part of the rows lack a size; the others show once, few, many or a class for expanded clones.

-,-,TRBV30,TRBJ1-4,TGTGCCTGGAGTACCCGACGGGGAACTAATGAAAAACTGTTTTTT,CAWSTRRGTNEKLFF
-,-,TRBV19,TRBJ1-5,TGTGCCAGTAGTATAGGTAGGGGTGGGCAGCCCCAGCATTTT,CASSIGRGGQPQHF
TRBD2,many,TRBV6-4,TRBJ2-1,TGTGCCACCGACAATGGACTAGCGGGAGGTAATGAGCAGTTCTTC,CATDNGLAGGNEQFF
-,-,TRBV7-9,TRBJ2-2,TGTGCCAGCAGCATATACGCCAGGGGGAACACCGGGGAGCTGTTTTTT,CASSIYARGNTGELFF
-,-,TRBV30,TRBJ2-5,TGTGCCTGGACGGGACAAGAGACCCAGTACTTC,CAWTGQETQYF
-,-,TRBV6-1,TRBJ1-2,TGTGCCAGCAGTGCGCTTTACCCGATGACAGGAAACTATGGCTACACCTTC,CASSALYPMTGNYGYTF
-,-,TRBV27,TRBJ2-7,TGTGCCAGCCCGAGCCCTTGGGAGCAGTACTTC,CASPSPWEQYF
-,-,TRBV6-6,TRBJ1-5,TGTGCCAGCAGTCCCCCGGGGGGTGTGGTGCAGCCCCAGCATTTT,CASSPPGGVVQPQHF
-,once,TRBV5-1,TRBJ2-3,TGCGCCAGCAGCTTGGAGGGCAGGGTATCAACAGATACGCAGTATTTT,CASSLEGRVSTDTQYF
-,-,TRBV30,TRBJ1-2,TGTGCCTGGAGTAGGGAGGGTTCGGGCTACACCTTC,CAWSREGSGYTF
-,-,TRBV5-1,TRBJ2-7,TGCGCCAGCAGCTTCGGGGGGCTATACGAGCAGTACTTC,CASSFGGLYEQYF
-,-,TRBV3-1/TRBV3-2,TRBJ1-1,TGTGCCAGCAGCCCCTCGGACAGATGGGCTGAAGCTTTCTTT,CASSPSDRWAEAFF
-,once,TRBV15,TRBJ1-6,TGTGCCACCAGCAGAGCCGGCGGTCTAGTAAATTCACCCCTCCACTTT,CATSRAGGLVNSPLHF
-,-,TRBV5-8,TRBJ1-5,TGTGCCAGCAGCTTGGCCGGGACTCCCGCTGCGATCCCCCAGCATTTT,CASSLAGTPAAIPQHF
TRBD1,-,TRBV2,TRBJ1-1,TGTGCCAGCAGTGAGGCAGGGGGGAACACTGAAGCTTTCTTT,CASSEAGGNTEAFF
TRBD1,many,TRBV6-1,TRBJ1-6,TGTGCCAGCAGTGAATCTAGCAGGGGGAGATCACCCCTCCACTTT,CASSESSRGRSPLHF
TRBD2,-,TRBV10-3,TRBJ2-1,TGTGCCATCAGTGGGCTAGCGGGGGACTACAATGAGCAGTTCTTC,CAISGLAGDYNEQFF
-,-,TRBV18,TRBJ2-7,TGTGCCAGCTCGCCAGGGTCTAGGGAGAACGAGCAGTACTTC,CASSPGSRENEQYF
TRBD2,-,TRBV27,TRBJ2-1,TGTGCCAGCAGTCGACTAGCGCGGAATGAGCAGTTCTTC,CASSRLARNEQFF
-,-,TRBV5-1,TRBJ1-3,TGCGCCAGCAGCTTTGAGGGCACTGGAAACACCATATATTTT,CASSFEGTGNTIYF
-,-,TRBV4-1,TRBJ1-6,TGCGCCAGCAGCCAAGGTCTAGGGGGCTCCTATAATTCACCCCTCCACTTT,CASSQGLGGSYNSPLHF
TRBD1,-,TRBV10-3,TRBJ1-5,TGTGCCATCAGTGAGGGGGGACAGGGACAGCCCCAGCATTTT,CAISEGGQGQPQHF
-,-,TRBV5-1,TRBJ2-7,TGCGCCAGCAGCTTATCAGCGGGTGATGCCTACGAGCAGTACTTC,CASSLSAGDAYEQYF
-,-,TRBV5-1,TRBJ2-1,TGCGCCAGCAGCGTGGGGGGAGTCCCCAATGAGCAGTTCTTC,CASSVGGVPNEQFF
TRBD1,-,TRBV5-1,TRBJ1-6,TGCGCCAGCAGCTCCGGGACAGGGGAGTCACCCCTCCACTTT,CASSSGTGESPLHF
-,-,TRBV19,TRBJ1-5,TGTGCCAGCCACCCTGGGGGCGGGAATCAGCCCCAGCATTTT,CASHPGGGNQPQHF
-,-,TRBV7-8,TRBJ2-2,TGTGCCAGCAGCCAATGGGGGGTGAACACCGGGGAGCTGTTTTTT,CASSQWGVNTGELFF
-,-,TRBV30,TRBJ1-1,TGTGCCTGGAGTGTAAACTGGGGCTCATCGGTAATCACTGAAGCTTTCTTT,CAWSVNWGSSVITEAFF
TRBD1,-,TRBV19,TRBJ1-3,TGTGCCAGTGGGGACAGGGCCGTTGGAAACACCATATATTTT,CASGDRAVGNTIYF
TRBD1,-,TRBV18,TRBJ1-5,TGTGCCAGCTCACCAACCAGGGGGAATCAGCCCCAGCATTTT,CASSPTRGNQPQHF
-,-,TRBV28,TRBJ1-5,TGTGCCAGCAGTAGCATAGATAGCAATCAGCCCCAGCATTTT,CASSSIDSNQPQHF
-,once,TRBV27,TRBJ2-1,TGTGCCAGCACCCCTATCAGCGGCGCTGCCTCCTACAATGAGCAGTTCTTC,CASTPISGAASYNEQFF
TRBD1,-,TRBV28,TRBJ2-7,TGTGCCAGCAGACCCCCGGGACAGGTTCTCTACGAGCAGTACTTC,CASRPPGQVLYEQYF
-,-,TRBV19,TRBJ1-2,TGTGCCAGTAGTATCGTGACAAGCTATGGCTACACCTTC,CASSIVTSYGYTF
TRBD2,-,TRBV10-3,TRBJ2-7,TGTGCCATCAAGGTAGCGGGATCCTACGAGCAGTACTTC,CAIKVAGSYEQYF
TRBD1,-,TRBV27,TRBJ1-5,TGTGCCAGCAGTTCCTTCCCGGGAGGGGGCTTCAATCAGCCCCAGCATTTT,CASSSFPGGGFNQPQHF